These 29 T cell receptor beta chains share one sample of origin, sequenced in a study of early T cells in non-severe SARS-CoV-2 infection. TCRdb called the 5' RACE reads again in MiXCR, with one record for every CDR3 protein. The sample shows fewer than 50,000 distinct CDR3 sequences, more than 5.5% of them seen only once. The material sequenced was whole blood, taken at baseline. Receptors were obtained from an adult who was a healthcare worker with PCR-confirmed SARS-CoV-2 infection or an uninfected control (not recorded which).

This clonotype was seen ten or more times. This chain links TRBV7-6 with TRBJ2-2; D might be TRBD1 or TRBD2, each matching 5 bases. The CDR3 covers 15 residues. Trimming pared 0 bases from V and 2 bases from J, leaving 7 bases between. Germline-derived CDR1 and CDR2 are SGHVS and FNYEAQ. CDR3 region: CASSLAGPNTGELFF. The CDR3, as DNA: TGTGCCAGCAGCTTAGCGGGACCTAACACCGGGGAGCTGTTTTTT.

This clonotype was detected only a few times. The chain employs TRBV6-6 and TRBJ1-2; possibly TRBD1 for D (6 bases). Germline V gene data show CDR1 as MNHNY and CDR2 as SVGAGI (reference sequence). Trimming removed 5 bases at V and 4 bases at J, with 23 bases between. This CDR3 comprises 17 residues. The CDR3 sequence is CASSPGDGGALSYGYTF. As DNA, the CDR3 is TGTGCCAGCAGTCCCGGGGACGGGGGGGCCCTCAGCTATGGCTACACCTTC.

This clonotype was recorded at least ten times. The V call is TRBV20-1, the J call TRBJ2-3; D remains unclear. CDR1 DFQATT and CDR2 SNEGSKA come from the germline V gene (reference sequence). Trimming cost V 3 bases and J 1 base, with 5 bases left between them. There are 12 residues in the CDR3. The CDR3 protein is CSASRGTDTQYF. CDR3 sequence (DNA): TGCAGTGCTAGTAGGGGCACAGATACGCAGTATTTT.

The CDR3 DNA is TGCAGTGCGAGGGGACTAGCGGCTCAAGAGACCCAGTACTTC. Amino acids: CSARGLAAQETQYF. V is TRBV20-1 and J is TRBJ2-5; 11 positions agree with TRBD2. The CDR3 has 14 amino acids. The V gene's germline CDR1 is DFQATT and CDR2 SNEGSKA (reference sequence). V was pared by 6 bases and J by 2 bases, with 5 bases of the junction left unmatched.

This clonotype was recorded at least ten times. The chain is built from TRBV10-3 and TRBJ2-1, with 8 bases aligning to TRBD1. J gave up 7 bases and V 11 bases, and 19 bases lay outside the gene matches. Germline V gene lookup returns CDR1 ENHRY and CDR2 SYGVKD. The CDR3 totals 16 residues. The CDR3 region is CASGISGGVGMNEQFF. CDR3 coding DNA: TGTGCCTCAGGAATCTCAGGGGGCGTCGGAATGAATGAGCAGTTCTTC.

This clonotype was observed at least ten times. The chain recombines TRBV6-6 with TRBJ1-1; possibly TRBD1 for D (6 bases). Germline V lookup: CDR1 MNHNY, CDR2 SVGAGI (reference sequence). The CDR3 totals 13 residues. The germline V and J ends were trimmed by 2 bases and 8 bases, with 12 bases remaining between them. Written as DNA, the CDR3 is TGTGCCAGCAGTTACGGGGGGGCTGGGGAAGCTTTCTTT. It is translated as CASSYGGAGEAFF.

This clonotype was seen repeatedly, ten times or more. The chain links TRBV20-1 to TRBJ1-5; tentative D call: TRBD1 (5 bases). V was shortened by 4 bases and J by 3 bases, with 16 bases between the two germline ends. Germline lookup yields CDR1 DFQATT and CDR2 SNEGSKA (reference sequence). There are 15 residues in the CDR3. The CDR3 sequence: CSAKNSGVPNQPQHF. The CDR3 DNA reads TGCAGTGCTAAAAACTCGGGGGTTCCCAATCAGCCCCAGCATTTT.

This clonotype was seen repeatedly, ten times or more. The genes are TRBV9 and TRBJ2-7; 9 bases map to TRBD1. The CDR3 totals 14 residues. J lost 2 bases, V lost 4 bases, and 4 bases had no gene match. Germline CDR1 SGDLS, CDR2 YYNGEE. Here the CDR3 DNA reads TGTGCCAGCAGCCCCCGACAGGGGGCCTACGAGCAGTACTTC. Translated, it gives CASSPRQGAYEQYF.

This clonotype occurred a few times. The chain combines TRBV30 with TRBJ1-1, with D possibly matching TRBD1 (5 bases). CDR1 and CDR2 (germline): GTSNPN, SVGIG (reference sequence). The V end lost 4 bases, the J end lost 4 bases, and 10 bases lay between the germline ends. This CDR3 is built from 12 residues. This CDR3 is CAWIRQGTEAFF. CDR3 in DNA: TGTGCCTGGATTAGGCAGGGCACTGAAGCTTTCTTT.

This clonotype was seen repeatedly, ten times or more. The genes are TRBV10-2 and TRBJ2-3; no reliable D call. The germline V gene has CDR1 WSHSY and CDR2 SAAADI. This CDR3 region has 12 residues. V lost 6 bases and J lost 7, with 11 bases in between. CDR3 loop: CASRDGLHTQYF. Written as DNA, the CDR3 is TGCGCCAGCAGGGACGGCTTGCATACGCAGTATTTT.

Many counts were recorded for this clonotype. The genes are TRBV2 and TRBJ1-4; TRBD1 aligns across 7 bases. The V segment lost 6 bases and the J segment 7 bases; nucleotides outside the gene matches: 8. Germline V CDR1 and CDR2: SNHLY, FYNNEI. The CDR3 consists of 14 residues. The CDR3 DNA is TGTGCCAGCAGCCTACAGGGGAGTGGTGAAAAACTGTTTTTT. Amino acid sequence: CASSLQGSGEKLFF. Based on the CDR3 plus reference TRBV2 and TRBJ1-4, the full variable domain is EPEVTQTPSHQVTQMGQEVILRCVPISNHLYFYWYRQILGQKVEFLVSFYNNEISEKSEIFDDQFSVERPDGSNFTLKIRSTKLEDSAMYFCASSLQGSGEKLFFGSGTQLSVL.

The table lists this clonotype with many counts. V and J are TRBV14 and TRBJ2-1; D is possibly TRBD1 or TRBD2 (5 bases each). CDR3 size: 15 residues. Germline loops: CDR1 SGHDN, CDR2 FVKESK. Between the trimmed V and J ends, which lost 4 bases and 7 bases, there was a span of 17 bases. This CDR3 reads CASSPTGRWENEQFF. The CDR3, as DNA: TGTGCCAGCAGCCCCACGGGACGGTGGGAAAATGAGCAGTTCTTC.

The rearrangement links TRBV6-5 to TRBJ2-7; a possible D gene is TRBD1 (7 bases). CDR3 size: 13 residues. CDR1 MNHEY and CDR2 SVGAGI come from the germline V gene. Trimming removed 1 base from V and 7 bases from J, with 11 bases in between. The CDR3 DNA is TGTGCCAGCAGTTACTACAGGGGAGGAGAGCAGTACTTC. Its protein is CASSYYRGGEQYF.

The chain uses TRBV4-3 and TRBJ1-6; 7 bases agree with TRBD1. The CDR3 spans 15 residues. Germline V gene sequence: CDR1 LGHNA, CDR2 YSLEER. Trimming took 3 bases from V and 10 from J; bases not matched to a gene: 9. CDR3 DNA: TGCGCCAGCAGCCAGACAGGGACTAAGGAATCACCCCTCCACTTT. Its translation is CASSQTGTKESPLHF.

This clonotype was picked up many times. The rearrangement uses TRBV20-1 and TRBJ1-5; no reliable D call. V lost 6 bases, J lost 2 bases, and 17 bases lay in between. The germline gives CDR1 DFQATT, CDR2 SNEGSKA (reference sequence). The CDR3 is 15 amino acids. CDR3 protein: CSALSGMGGNQPQHF. The DNA for the CDR3 is TGCAGTGCCCTCTCCGGGATGGGAGGCAATCAGCCCCAGCATTTT.

The table lists this clonotype with many counts. The CDR3 here is CASTHASGRNEPPQETQYF. The CDR3 nucleotides read TGTGCCAGCACCCATGCTAGCGGGCGGAACGAGCCTCCCCAAGAGACCCAGTACTTC. The chain employs TRBV7-6 and TRBJ2-5; 8 nucleotides agree with TRBD2. Germline V gene lookup returns CDR1 SGHVS and CDR2 FNYEAQ. V gave up 7 bases and J gave up 1 base; unmatched junction bases: 20. This CDR3 is 19 amino acids long.

This clonotype was observed a few times. This chain uses TRBV14 with TRBJ2-5, with 8 bases identical to TRBD1. V trimming: 0 bases; J trimming: 5 bases; junction bases outside the gene matches: 5. The CDR3 loop spans 15 amino acids. CDR1 is SGHDN and CDR2 is FVKESK in the germline V gene. The CDR3 DNA is TGTGCCAGCAGCCAAGAAGACAGGGGCCTGGAGACCCAGTACTTC. It translates to CASSQEDRGLETQYF. The whole variable domain, filled in from reference TRBV14 and TRBJ2-5, reads EAGVTQFPSHSVIEKGQTVTLRCDPISGHDNLYWYRRVMGKEIKFLLHFVKESKQDESGMPNNRFLAERTGGTYSTLKVQPAELEDSGVYFCASSQEDRGLETQYFGPGTRLLVL.

With respect to this clonotype: Likely a read error: the CDR3 ends without its conserved phenylalanine or tryptophan. The rearrangement links TRBV20-1 to TRBJ2-3; 10 nucleotides align to TRBD2. Germline V gene sequence: CDR1 DFQATT, CDR2 SNEGSKA (reference sequence). The length of the CDR3 is 16 residues. V gave up 3 bases and J gave up 1 base; unmatched junction bases: 7. CDR3: CSASKTGTSGTDTQYS. CDR3 nucleotides: TGCAGTGCTAGCAAAACCGGGACTAGCGGCACAGATACGCAGTATTCT.

The V gene is TRBV5-8, the J gene TRBJ1-5; no definite D call. V lost 4 bases to trimming and J lost 5 bases, with 4 bases between them. CDR3 length equals 11 residues. The germline V gene has CDR1 SGHTS and CDR2 YDEGEE. The CDR3 sequence: CASSLYQPQHF. The DNA of the CDR3 is TGTGCCAGCAGCCTATATCAGCCCCAGCATTTT.

This clonotype has a count of ten or more. The chain couples TRBV7-2 to TRBJ1-6, with a possible D match to TRBD1 (6 bases). The CDR3 sequence is 13 residues long. V gave up 8 bases and J gave up 7 bases, with 12 bases separating them. Germline V gene lookup returns CDR1 SGHTA and CDR2 FQGNSA. The CDR3 DNA follows: TGTGCCAGCCGAACAGGGTTCAATTCACCCCTCCACTTT. This encodes CASRTGFNSPLHF.

V gene TRBV7-3 combines with J gene TRBJ2-5, with TRBD2 as a possible D gene (5 bases). Germline CDR1 SGHTA, CDR2 FQGTGA. The CDR3 has 13 amino acids. Trimming removed 5 bases at V and 1 base at J, with 8 bases between. DNA for the CDR3: TGTGCCAGCAGCCCCCGGGGCCAAGAGACCCAGTACTTC. Translated: CASSPRGQETQYF.

This clonotype was detected a few times. The chain has TRBV7-9 and TRBJ2-5, with D perhaps given as TRBD1 or TRBD2 (6 bases each). Trimming took off 5 bases at V and 7 bases at J, with 11 bases between the two ends. Germline loops: CDR1 SEHNR, CDR2 FQNEAQ (reference sequence). The CDR3 runs to 12 residues. CDR3 DNA sequence: TGTGCCAGCAGCGTACAGGGAGGGACCCAGTACTTC. This encodes CASSVQGGTQYF.

This clonotype was picked up many times. V gene TRBV20-1 combines with J gene TRBJ2-1; 9 positions match TRBD1. This CDR3 is 15 amino acids long. CDR1 DFQATT and CDR2 SNEGSKA come from the germline V gene (reference sequence). V trimming: 3 bases; J trimming: 6 bases; junction bases outside the gene matches: 9. CDR3 sequence reads: CSASEGQGLGNEQFF. In DNA form, the CDR3 reads TGCAGTGCTAGTGAAGGACAGGGGTTAGGCAATGAGCAGTTCTTC.

This clonotype was seen at least ten times. V usage is TRBV11-1 and J usage is TRBJ1-5; weak D call: TRBD1 (5 bases). V was clipped by 3 bases and J by 11 bases, with 20 bases between them. This CDR3 contains 15 residues. Germline V CDR1 and CDR2: SGHAT, FQDESV (reference sequence). CDR3 amino acids: CASSLRGGALGAQHF. In nucleotides, the CDR3 is TGTGCCAGCAGCTTGCGCGGCGGAGCTTTGGGGGCCCAGCATTTT. The variable domain in full, with the rest retrieved from reference TRBV11-1 and TRBJ1-5, is EAEVAQSPRYKITEKSQAVAFWCDPISGHATLYWYRQILGQGPELLVQFQDESVVDDSQLPKDRFSAERLKGVDSTLKIQPAELGDSAMYLCASSLRGGALGAQHFGDGTRLSIL.

This clonotype has ten or more counts. V gene TRBV5-5 combines with J gene TRBJ1-1; D remains ambiguous. V shed 2 bases and J shed 1 base, with 6 bases lying between them. This CDR3 region has 13 residues. CDR1 SGHKS and CDR2 YYEKEE come from the germline V gene (reference sequence). The CDR3 DNA is TGTGCCAGCAGCTTCCGACAGAACACTGAAGCTTTCTTT. Translating gives CASSFRQNTEAFF.

This clonotype was recorded many times. This chain connects TRBV20-1 to TRBJ2-3; the match to TRBD2 covers 10 bases. V dropped 2 bases and J dropped 2; count of bases not matched to a gene: 10. CDR3 length: 17 residues. Germline V gives CDR1 DFQATT, CDR2 SNEGSKA (reference sequence). The CDR3 here is CSARLASGSLLTDTQYF. Written as DNA, the CDR3 is TGCAGTGCTAGACTCGCTAGCGGGAGCCTTCTCACAGATACGCAGTATTTT.

This clonotype was detected many times. The chain has TRBV6-1 and TRBJ2-7; D is ambiguous. Germline V lookup: CDR1 MNHNS, CDR2 SASEGT. V gave up 1 base and J gave up 0 bases, with 7 bases separating them. The CDR3 extends over 14 amino acids. The CDR3: CASSEVDGSYEQYF. DNA of the CDR3: TGTGCCAGCAGTGAAGTAGACGGCTCCTACGAGCAGTACTTC.

Many counts were recorded for this clonotype. This chain joins TRBV3-1 and TRBJ2-7; D gene unclear. CDR1 is LGHDT, CDR2 YNNKEL, per germline (reference sequence). Trimming pared 4 bases from V and 0 bases from J, leaving 7 bases between. The CDR3 runs to 13 residues. As DNA, the CDR3 is TGTGCCAGCAGCCTAACGGCCTCCTACGAGCAGTACTTC. It yields the protein CASSLTASYEQYF.

Points on this clonotype: A much larger clone is a single base away; this may be a read error. The chain employs TRBV3-1 and TRBJ1-2; D ambiguous. The CDR3 contains 15 residues. Germline V gene data show CDR1 as LGHDT and CDR2 as YNNKEL (reference sequence). CDR3 DNA: TGTGCCAGCAGCTCAGGACCTTCAGCTCCCTATGGCTGCACCTTC. Its protein product is CASSSGPSAPYGCTF.